The rows below give T cell receptor beta chains drawn from one sample of a study of immune evolution from preneoplasia to lung adenocarcinoma. Sequenced by immunoSEQ multiplex PCR; TCRdb stores in-frame clones only, minus some. The sample has 9,500 to 11,000 clones; about four fifths are singletons. The sequencing input was FFPE minimally invasive lung adenocarcinoma tissue. The receptors here all came from a person aged 70 to 85 with lung adenocarcinoma. CDR3s include the opening cysteine and the closing phenylalanine or tryptophan. Fields, in order: V gene, D gene, clone size, J gene, CDR3 protein, CDR3 DNA. D genes are given only for firm matches. Expanded clones are given a class, and other clones once, few, many or no size at all.

TRBV7-6	TRBD2	NA	TRBJ2-3	CASSLGGPLAGGDTQYF	TGTGCCAGCAGCTTAGGCGGGCCACTAGCGGGGGGGGATACGCAGTATTTT
TRBV7-2	NA	once	TRBJ2-1	CASSPLLSGNEQFF	TGTGCCAGCAGCCCCCTTCTAAGCGGGAATGAGCAGTTCTTC
TRBV6-5	NA	NA	TRBJ1-1	CASSYLAGTEAFF	TGTGCCAGCAGTTACCTAGCAGGAACTGAAGCTTTCTTT
TRBV6-5	NA	NA	TRBJ1-2	CASYGALYGYTF	TGTGCCAGCTATGGAGCCCTCTATGGCTACACCTTC
TRBV10-3	TRBD2	NA	TRBJ2-5	CAISESTGTRKETQYF	TGTGCCATCAGTGAAAGTACCGGGACTAGAAAAGAGACCCAGTACTTC
TRBV14	TRBD1	NA	TRBJ2-7	CASSRQGRGYEQYF	TGTGCCAGCAGCAGACAGGGTCGGGGCTACGAGCAGTACTTC
TRBV7-3	NA	NA	TRBJ1-6	CASSLGQDNSPLHF	TGTGCCAGCAGCTTAGGCCAGGATAATTCACCCCTCCACTTT
TRBV28	NA	NA	TRBJ1-1	CASSPPTVNTEAFF	TGTGCCAGCAGCCCTCCTACAGTGAACACTGAAGCTTTCTTT
TRBV29-1	NA	NA	TRBJ1-4	CSVVGGNEKLFF	TGCAGCGTTGTTGGGGGAAATGAAAAACTGTTTTTT
TRBV11-2	TRBD2	NA	TRBJ2-3	CASSLAYGGADTQYF	TGTGCCAGCAGCTTAGCCTACGGGGGGGCAGATACGCAGTATTTT
TRBV6-5	TRBD1	NA	TRBJ1-2	CASTLGGQGGGYTF	TGTGCCAGCACCCTCGGAGGACAGGGCGGAGGCTACACCTTC
TRBV11-2	NA	few	TRBJ2-1	CASSLTVGVKENEQFF	TGTGCCAGCAGCTTAACTGTGGGCGTCAAAGAAAATGAGCAGTTCTTC
TRBV6-5	NA	NA	TRBJ2-1	CASLKNRELYNEQFF	TGTGCCAGCCTGAAAAACAGGGAGCTCTACAATGAGCAGTTCTTC
TRBV5-4	TRBD2	NA	TRBJ2-1	CASNSFLAGDDNEQFF	TGTGCCAGCAACTCCTTTTTAGCGGGAGATGACAATGAGCAGTTCTTC
TRBV6-1	NA	NA	TRBJ2-7	CASTSSYHYEQYF	TGTGCCAGCACCTCCTCTTACCACTACGAGCAGTACTTC
TRBV19	TRBD2	NA	TRBJ2-1	CASREQAGGYNEQFF	TGTGCCAGTAGAGAACAAGCGGGAGGCTACAATGAGCAGTTCTTC
TRBV4-1	NA	NA	TRBJ1-2	CASSPYYEAGYTF	TGCGCCAGCAGCCCATACTACGAGGCGGGCTACACCTTC
TRBV6-6	NA	NA	TRBJ2-7	CASSYDSSSYEQYF	TGTGCCAGCAGTTACGACAGTTCCTCCTACGAGCAGTACTTC
TRBV5-6	TRBD1	NA	TRBJ1-4	CASSSGTATREKLFF	TGTGCCAGCAGCTCAGGGACAGCGACGAGGGAAAAACTGTTTTTT
TRBV7-9	NA	NA	TRBJ2-7	CASRLFLDSAQYF	TGTGCCAGCAGGCTATTCTTGGACAGTGCGCAGTACTTC
TRBV19	TRBD2	once	TRBJ2-1	CASSIRGRLAGNNEQFF	TGTGCCAGTAGTATTCGAGGCCGGCTAGCGGGAAATAATGAGCAGTTCTTC
TRBV29-1	TRBD1	NA	TRBJ1-2	CSVIPGQQSYGYTF	TGCAGCGTCATACCGGGACAGCAATCCTATGGCTACACCTTC
TRBV4-3	TRBD2	few	TRBJ2-6	CASSQEPQRGASGANVLTF	TGCGCCAGCAGCCAAGAACCCCAGCGGGGGGCCTCTGGGGCCAACGTCCTGACTTTC
TRBV7-2	TRBD1	once	TRBJ1-3	CASSVDRERGNTIYF	TGTGCCAGCAGTGTGGACAGGGAACGGGGAAACACCATATATTTT
TRBV15	NA	NA	TRBJ1-5	CATSGGQGGYSNQPQHF	TGTGCCACCAGCGGAGGACAAGGAGGTTATAGCAATCAGCCCCAGCATTTT
TRBV19	TRBD1	NA	TRBJ1-6	CASSTGRMTGHYNSPLHF	TGTGCCAGTAGTACGGGCCGGATGACAGGGCACTATAATTCACCCCTCCACTTT
TRBV6-1	NA	NA	TRBJ1-5	CASRDQNQPQHF	TGTGCCAGCAGGGACCAGAATCAGCCCCAGCATTTT
TRBV6-5	NA	NA	TRBJ1-2	CASRFSGGNNYGYTF	TGTGCCAGCAGATTCTCGGGAGGAAATAACTATGGCTACACCTTC
TRBV6-6	NA	few	TRBJ2-2	CASMSANTGELFF	TGTGCCAGCATGTCAGCGAACACCGGGGAGCTGTTTTTT
TRBV30	TRBD1	NA	TRBJ1-5	CAWRPTGGSQPQHF	TGTGCCTGGAGGCCTACAGGGGGCAGTCAGCCCCAGCATTTT
TRBV30	NA	NA	TRBJ1-2	CAWSRANYGYTF	TGTGCCTGGTCCAGGGCCAACTATGGCTACACCTTC
TRBV2	NA	NA	TRBJ2-7	CASNGETYEQYF	TGTGCCAGCAACGGGGAGACCTACGAGCAGTACTTC
TRBV5-1	NA	NA	TRBJ2-7	CASREGQYEQYF	TGCGCCAGCAGGGAGGGGCAATACGAGCAGTACTTC
TRBV4-3	NA	NA	TRBJ2-7	CASSQDVSRPLTYYEQYF	TGCGCCAGCAGCCAAGATGTATCTAGGCCTCTTACTTACTACGAGCAGTACTTC
TRBV6-5	NA	NA	TRBJ2-6	CASSYSSGSGANVLTF	TGTGCCAGCAGTTACTCATCAGGCTCTGGGGCCAACGTCCTGACTTTC
TRBV23-1	NA	NA	TRBJ1-2	CASSQSIQGRGYTF	TGCGCCAGCAGTCAATCGATCCAGGGGCGAGGCTACACCTTC
TRBV28	NA	NA	TRBJ1-2	CASSLPRLNYGYTF	TGTGCCAGCAGTTTGCCGAGGTTGAACTATGGCTACACCTTC
TRBV9	TRBD1	few	TRBJ2-1	CASSHLGQSDNEQFF	TGTGCCAGCAGCCACCTGGGACAGTCTGACAATGAGCAGTTCTTC
TRBV18	NA	NA	TRBJ2-7	CASSEGRSSYEQYF	TGTGCCAGCTCAGAAGGCCGGAGCTCCTACGAGCAGTACTTC
TRBV30	NA	NA	TRBJ1-2	CAWSRRTADVLYGYTF	TGTGCCTGGAGTAGGAGGACAGCCGATGTGCTCTATGGCTACACCTTC
TRBV30	TRBD1	once	TRBJ1-5	CAWSAWDSYSNQPQHF	TGTGCCTGGAGTGCTTGGGACAGCTATAGCAATCAGCCCCAGCATTTT
TRBV7-2	NA	NA	TRBJ1-5	CASSPGGLGNQPQHF	TGTGCCAGCAGCCCGGGGGGGCTAGGCAATCAGCCCCAGCATTTT
TRBV5-1	TRBD1	NA	TRBJ2-5	CASSYPVSQGAQKTQYF	TGCGCCAGCAGCTACCCGGTGTCCCAGGGGGCGCAAAAGACCCAGTACTTC
TRBV18	NA	few	TRBJ2-7	CASSPTSRGENEQYF	TGTGCCAGCTCACCAACATCCAGGGGAGAGAACGAGCAGTACTTC
TRBV18	NA	once	TRBJ1-1	CASSLTRDEAFF	TGTGCCAGCTCACTTACACGGGATGAAGCTTTCTTT
TRBV2	NA	NA	TRBJ2-5	CATGTAVGVSETQYF	TGTGCCACTGGTACGGCAGTAGGTGTGAGCGAGACCCAGTACTTC
TRBV30	NA	NA	TRBJ2-2	CAWSPGLNTGELFF	TGTGCCTGGAGCCCGGGACTGAACACCGGGGAGCTGTTTTTT
TRBV5-1	NA	NA	TRBJ2-1	CASRIQAGPYNEQFF	TGCGCCAGCAGAATACAGGCTGGACCCTACAATGAGCAGTTCTTC
TRBV28	NA	few	TRBJ2-5	CASSFWGTQYF	TGTGCCAGCAGTTTTTGGGGGACCCAGTACTTC
TRBV7-6	TRBD1	NA	TRBJ1-4	CASSQRQGATLTNEKLFF	TGTGCCAGCAGCCAAAGACAGGGCGCGACTTTAACTAATGAAAAACTGTTTTTT